This TCR beta chain was retrieved from a study of cytomegalovirus exposure and HLA in healthy donors. PCR primers comprised 60 Vbeta and 13 Jbeta primers. The method was immunoSEQ multiplex PCR; TCRdb's version includes in-frame clones alone and lacks a portion of them. The sample table includes about 48,000 clones. This CDR3 region has 13 residues. Per germline, CDR1 SGHTA and CDR2 FQGTGA. Trimming took 6 bases from V and 6 from J; bases not matched to a gene: 4. This chain connects TRBV7-3 to TRBJ2-2; 7 positions agree with TRBD2. The sequencing sample was made of PBMCs. The TCR originated in a woman between 40 and 50 years old in good health and CMV-seronegative. Here the CDR3 reads CASSRGLAGELFF. The DNA for the CDR3 is TGTGCCAGCAGTCGAGGACTAGCCGGGGAGCTGTTTTTT.